This T cell receptor beta chain stems from a study of blood T cell repertoires in COVID-19. Study-level background: The study drew acute and convalescent COVID-19 samples from the United States, Italy and Spain. Sample material is recorded as cDNA or gDNA derived from T cells, B-cell-depleted T cells, or PBMCs.

Clones were read by immunoSEQ multiplex PCR, and TCRdb kept only the in-frame ones, dropping some. The top ten hold approximately 0.8% of the sample, which has roughly 230,000 clones, over 90% seen once. A single count supports this clone. This sequence originates from a man aged 25 to 40 with COVID-19, enrolled during active disease. Sequenced input: peripheral blood.

The CDR3 sequence is CASSLGRIGANEQFF. CDR3 bases: TGCGCCAGCAGCTTGGGCAGGATAGGGGCCAATGAGCAGTTCTTC. V usage is TRBV5-1 and J usage is TRBJ2-1; a weak D match, TRBD1 (5 bases). The CDR3 totals 15 residues. Germline V gene data show CDR1 as SGHRS and CDR2 as YFSETQ. V lost 0 bases, J lost 6 bases, and 13 bases lay in between.